This TCR beta chain is drawn from a study of Graves' ophthalmopathy and Graves' hyperthyroidism. Study in general: Prior to any treatment, peripheral blood was collected at the time of initial diagnosis. Broader study findings: Distinction of ophthalmopathy from stable hyperthyroidism by a 13-signature model reached 85% to 90% sensitivity and 65% to 83% specificity.

This clonotype was found a few times. Its antigen is not identified. Serum thyroxine and TRAb, along with clinical symptoms, thyroid ultrasound and orbital computed tomography, were what diagnosis relied on. A volume of 9.5 to 10 ml of fresh peripheral blood supplied the PBMCs. Amplification of TCR beta CDR3 regions used RNA transcripts. HTBI-primed RT-PCR formed the first round, and a multiplex PCR formed the second. TCRdb reprocessed the multiplex PCR reads with MiXCR, giving one entry per CDR3 protein. The sample shows over 650,000 distinct CDR3 sequences, over 40% of them seen only once. The J segment lost 7 bases and the V segment lost 5 bases, leaving 12 bases of the junction unmatched. The CDR3 totals 16 residues. From germline, CDR1 is SGHAT and CDR2 FQNNGV.

J is TRBJ2-2 and V is TRBV11-2; 8 bases match TRBD2. This receptor was identified in an adult man with Graves' ophthalmopathy. What was sequenced was peripheral blood. The chain's CDR3 is CASSGLSGKVVGELFF. The DNA for the CDR3 is TGTGCCAGCAGCGGGCTTAGCGGGAAGGTCGTCGGGGAGCTGTTTTTT.